The 21 T cell receptor beta chains below all came from one sample that was sequenced in a study of identical twins. A single record per CDR3 protein comes from TCRdb applying MiXCR to the 5' RACE reads. The sample consists of 240,000 or so distinct CDR3 sequences, roughly 7% of them appearing once. This sample was shared with a second study, whose subject was yellow fever vaccine responses in identical twins.

Input material: memory (CD45RO+) T cells sorted from blood. The receptors derive from a young woman in good health.

J is TRBJ1-1 and V is TRBV9, with TRBD1 identical over 7 bases. The CDR3 totals 13 residues. V lost 3 bases to trimming and J lost 6 bases; unmatched junction nucleotides: 5. The germline gives CDR1 SGDLS, CDR2 YYNGEE. CDR3 in amino acids: CASSAGTAAEAFF. The CDR3 bases are TGTGCCAGCAGCGCAGGGACAGCCGCTGAAGCTTTCTTT.

Comment on this clonotype: A much larger clone sits a single nucleotide away, making a read error possible. J is TRBJ1-1 and V is TRBV3-1; 8 nucleotides align to TRBD1. Germline V gene data show CDR1 as LGHDT and CDR2 as YNNKEL (reference sequence). V shed 5 bases, J shed 1 base, and the junction held 6 bases outside the gene matches. There are 15 residues in the CDR3. The CDR3 spells CASSGWTGTNTEAFF. The CDR3 DNA reads TGTGCCAGCAGCGGGTGGACAGGGACGAACACTGAAGCTTTCTTT.

This sequence joins TRBV18 and TRBJ2-3; no reliable D call. The germline CDR1 and CDR2 sequences are KGHSH and LQKENI. CDR3 length equals 12 residues. V was pared by 2 bases and J by 5 bases, with 5 bases between. Here the CDR3 DNA reads TGTGCCAGCTCACCAAAGGGAGATACGCAGTATTTT. Translating gives CASSPKGDTQYF.

The chain employs TRBV12-3 or TRBV12-4 and TRBJ2-1, with TRBD2 identical over 8 bases. This CDR3 spans 15 amino acids. J lost 5 bases, V lost 4 bases, and 7 bases had no gene match. This CDR3 is CASSWRVSGDNEQFF. CDR3 in DNA: TGTGCCAGCAGTTGGAGGGTTAGCGGGGACAATGAGCAGTTCTTC.

This clonotype was found a few times. The chain has TRBV6-5 and TRBJ2-5; 9 bases map to TRBD2. CDR1 and CDR2 (germline): MNHEY, SVGAGI. The CDR3 extends over 16 amino acids. Trimming cost V 0 bases and J 7 bases; bases outside gene matches: 9. CDR3 protein: CASSYSASGGFGTQYF. In nucleotides, the CDR3 is TGTGCCAGCAGTTACTCGGCGAGCGGGGGGTTTGGGACCCAGTACTTC.

This clonotype was seen repeatedly, ten times or more. V and J are TRBV5-6 and TRBJ1-2, with D uncertain. Germline CDR1 and CDR2: SGHDT and YYEEEE. The CDR3 is made up of 15 amino acids. V lost 0 bases and J lost 2, with 11 bases in between. The CDR3 protein is CASSLGQRQNYGYTF. CDR3 DNA: TGTGCCAGCAGCTTGGGACAAAGGCAGAACTATGGCTACACCTTC.

This clonotype came up a few times. This chain joins TRBV19 and TRBJ1-2, with D unresolved. Germline assignment: CDR1 LNHDA and CDR2 SQIVND (reference sequence). The CDR3 is made up of 14 amino acids. The V gene lost 1 base and the J gene lost 5 bases, with 11 bases spanning the gap. The CDR3 is CASSIVTLPYGYTF. CDR3 DNA sequence: TGTGCCAGTAGTATAGTTACTCTTCCTTATGGCTACACCTTC.

This clonotype was observed at least ten times. The chain carries TRBV25-1 and TRBJ1-5; no definite D call. Between the trimmed V and J ends, which lost 2 bases and 7 bases, there was a span of 12 bases. The CDR3 totals 14 residues. Looked up from germline, CDR1 is MGHDK and CDR2 is SYGVNS. CDR3 residues: CASSEPGSGQPQHF. The CDR3 DNA follows: TGTGCCAGCAGTGAACCGGGGTCCGGACAGCCCCAGCATTTT.

This clonotype appeared many times. V usage is TRBV12-3 or TRBV12-4 and J usage is TRBJ2-1; 7 bases fit TRBD2. This CDR3 is 15 amino acids long. Trimming removed 8 bases from V and 2 bases from J; junction bases left unmatched: 9. CDR3 residues: CASGLGGTTYNEQFF. The CDR3 bases are TGTGCCAGCGGACTCGGGGGGACGACCTACAATGAGCAGTTCTTC.

This clonotype was detected only a few times. The V gene is TRBV15, the J gene TRBJ2-3, with D perhaps matching TRBD1 (5 bases). V shed 0 bases and J shed 2 bases, with 12 bases lying between them. The CDR3 sequence is 16 residues long. The germline CDR1 and CDR2 sequences are LNHNV and YYDKDF (reference sequence). The CDR3 DNA follows: TGTGCCACCAGCAGAGAGGGGCAGGGAAACACAGATACGCAGTATTTT. This encodes CATSREGQGNTDTQYF.

Only a few counts were recorded for this clonotype. This chain links TRBV14 with TRBJ2-1; the match to TRBD2 covers 7 bases. There are 16 residues in the CDR3. Germline V lookup: CDR1 SGHDN, CDR2 FVKESK. The J segment lost 10 bases and the V segment lost 0 bases, leaving 12 bases of the junction unmatched. Here the CDR3 DNA reads TGTGCCAGCAGCCAAGATTTCACTAGCGTGCGGGGGGAGCAGTTCTTC. Protein: CASSQDFTSVRGEQFF.

V usage is TRBV2 and J usage is TRBJ2-7; TRBD1 matches at 9 bases. V dropped 5 bases and J dropped 6; count of bases not matched to a gene: 11. The CDR3 has 15 residues. The germline V gene has CDR1 SNHLY and CDR2 FYNNEI. The CDR3 bases are TGTGCCAGCAGTACACGACAGGGGGTCCCTGCCGAGCAGTACTTC. Translating it yields CASSTRQGVPAEQYF.

This clonotype was seen only a few times. The chain carries TRBV3-1 and TRBJ1-2, with TRBD1 as a possible D gene (6 bases). Germline CDR1 is LGHDT and CDR2 is YNNKEL (reference sequence). Trimming removed 8 bases at V and 5 bases at J, with 12 bases between. The CDR3 length is 12 residues. The CDR3 loop is CASGGGAYGYTF. CDR3 in DNA: TGTGCCAGCGGGGGGGGGGCGTATGGCTACACCTTC.

This clonotype was recorded many times. A much larger clone lies a single base off, so this may be a read error. The V call is TRBV5-1, the J call TRBJ1-1; D might be TRBD1 (6 bases). The V gene's germline CDR1 is SGHRS and CDR2 YFSETQ. V was pared by 3 bases and J by 1 base, with 10 bases between. CDR3 length: 14 residues. This CDR3 is CASSSGTQNTEAFF. In DNA, the CDR3 is TGCGCCAGCAGCTCCGGGACACAGAACACTGAAGCTTTCTTT. Together with reference TRBV5-1 and TRBJ1-1, the CDR3 gives the full variable domain: KAGVTQTPRYLIKTRGQQVTLSCSPISGHRSVSWYQQTPGQGLQFLFEYFSETQRNKGNFPGRFSGRQFSNSRSEMNVSTLELGDSALYLCASSSGTQNTEAFFGQGTRLTVV.

This clonotype was recorded many times. The chain joins TRBV6-4 to TRBJ2-3; D call uncertain. In germline, CDR1 is MRHNA, CDR2 SNTAGT. V gave up 4 bases and J gave up 0 bases, with 11 bases separating them. This CDR3 is built from 15 residues. The CDR3 coding sequence is TGTGCCAGCAGTGGGGTTCCGGCTAGCACAGATACGCAGTATTTT. The encoded protein is CASSGVPASTDTQYF.

Ten or more counts support this clonotype. The chain has TRBV28 and TRBJ2-1; 11 bases line up with TRBD2. CDR3 length: 20 residues. Germline CDR1 MDHEN, CDR2 SYDVKM. V shed 6 bases, J shed 9 bases, and the junction held 25 bases outside the gene matches. The CDR3 DNA reads TGTGCCAGCAGGGGGATAGCGGGAGGGAGACCAAACCCCCTTGCTTTTGAGCAGTTCTTC. Residues: CASRGIAGGRPNPLAFEQFF.

This clonotype showed up just a few times. The rearrangement links TRBV25-1 to TRBJ2-1; TRBD2 is a possible D gene (6 bases). This CDR3 contains 15 residues. The V gene lost 5 bases and the J gene lost 4 bases, with 15 bases spanning the gap. Germline-derived CDR1 and CDR2 are MGHDK and SYGVNS. The CDR3 sequence: CASSPSTRGYNEQFF. CDR3 coding DNA: TGTGCCAGCAGTCCCTCGACTAGAGGGTACAATGAGCAGTTCTTC.

The chain employs TRBV9 and TRBJ1-6; no clear D. This CDR3 is 12 amino acids long. Germline loops: CDR1 SGDLS, CDR2 YYNGEE. The V gene lost 7 bases and the J gene lost 9 bases, with 11 bases spanning the gap. The CDR3 nucleotides are TGTGCCAGCGGGCAGGCTTCTTCACCCCTCCACTTT. It codes for CASGQASSPLHF.

This clonotype was seen at least ten times. This chain joins TRBV6-2 or TRBV6-3 and TRBJ2-7; D remains unclear. This CDR3 comprises 14 residues. The V end was cut by 5 bases, the J end by 3 bases, with 14 bases between. Per germline, CDR1 MNHEY and CDR2 SVGEGT. The DNA of the CDR3 is TGTGCCAGCAGTAACGATCGGGTGGGCTACGAGCAGTACGTC. It is translated as CASSNDRVGYEQYV.

The rearrangement joins TRBV4-2 to TRBJ2-2, with D possibly TRBD2 on 5 matching bases. Trimming shortened V by 2 bases and J by 6 bases, and 13 bases separated the two germline ends. CDR3 length: 15 amino acids. CDR1 is LGHNA and CDR2 is YNFKEQ in the germline V gene. In DNA, the CDR3 is TGTGCCAGCAGCCAAAGCCGGATTAGCGCCGGGGAGCTGTTTTTT. Translated, it gives CASSQSRISAGELFF.

This clonotype was seen many times. The CDR3 spells CASSAGTNTEAFF. In DNA form, the CDR3 reads TGCGCCAGCAGCGCCGGGACGAACACTGAAGCTTTCTTT. V gene TRBV5-1 combines with J gene TRBJ1-1; maybe TRBD1 (5 bases). Trimming cost V 4 bases and J 1 base, with 8 bases left between them. The CDR3 sequence is 13 residues long. CDR1 and CDR2 from the germline V gene are SGHRS and YFSETQ. Using reference TRBV5-1 and TRBJ1-1 for the parts outside the CDR3, the full variable domain is KAGVTQTPRYLIKTRGQQVTLSCSPISGHRSVSWYQQTPGQGLQFLFEYFSETQRNKGNFPGRFSGRQFSNSRSEMNVSTLELGDSALYLCASSAGTNTEAFFGQGTRLTVV.